Listed below are T cell receptor beta chains from one sample, sequenced in a study of blood T cell repertoires in COVID-19. The table came from immunoSEQ multiplex PCR; TCRdb's copy has only in-frame clones and leaves some out. The sample records some 260,000 clones, over 70% being singletons. Sequenced input: peripheral blood. The source is a woman aged 80 or over with acute or convalescent COVID-19. CDR3s leave out the opening cysteine and the closing phenylalanine or tryptophan.

j_call v_call cdr3_aa
TRBJ2-3 TRBV6-6 ASSRPSGAPGSTDTQY
TRBJ1-4 TRBV7-9 ASTLGSGGTEKLF
TRBJ2-1 TRBV2 ASSEQAVDYNEQF
TRBJ1-5 TRBV18 ASSPPMGGNQPQH
TRBJ1-6 TRBV3-1/TRBV3-2 ASSRQGSNSPLH
TRBJ1-5 TRBV6-6 ASSPGLRRTYSNQPQH
TRBJ1-4 TRBV14 ASSQWDRAGEKLF
TRBJ1-2 TRBV27 ASSFAGTGPYGYT
TRBJ2-1 TRBV13 ASSDRTGGNEQF
TRBJ2-7 TRBV5-4 ASSRRLAGDEQY
TRBJ1-4 TRBV6-5 ASGTGYATNEKLF
TRBJ2-3 TRBV5-1 ASSPWTGMTDTQY
TRBJ1-2 TRBV6-5 ASSYRTGYDGYT
TRBJ2-7 TRBV7-2 ASSVQRGGSYEQY
TRBJ2-3 TRBV4-1 ASSQDISGSPADTQY
TRBJ2-3 TRBV6-1 ASSHGTSDTDTQY
TRBJ2-7 TRBV5-1 ASRETSASYEQY